These 16 T cell receptor beta chains originate from one sample sequenced in a study of blood T cell repertoires in COVID-19. The data were produced by immunoSEQ multiplex PCR, yet TCRdb's version contains in-frame clones alone and is incomplete. The sample has about 340,000 clones, around 90% seen once. Sequences were obtained from PBMCs or T cells enriched from blood (not recorded which). The receptors here all came from a woman in her twenties or thirties who had recovered from COVID-19.

This clone occurred once. The CDR3 region is CASSRPDINEKLFF. As DNA, the CDR3 is TGTGCCAGCAGCCGGCCGGACATTAATGAAAAACTGTTTTTT. The rearrangement uses TRBV9 and TRBJ1-4, with D possibly being TRBD1 (5 bases). Trimming stripped 4 bases from V and 4 bases from J, with 11 bases between. The CDR3 is 14 residues long. The germline V gene encodes CDR1 SGDLS and CDR2 YYNGEE.

V usage is TRBV6-5 and J usage is TRBJ2-7; 10 bases agree with TRBD1. CDR3 length: 13 amino acids. Per germline, CDR1 MNHEY and CDR2 SVGAGI. With 6 bases clipped from V and 3 bases from J, the junction kept 2 bases outside the gene matches. CDR3: CASRGTGDYEQYF. Written as DNA, the CDR3 is TGTGCCAGCAGGGGGACAGGGGACTACGAGCAGTACTTC.

The chain has TRBV28 and TRBJ2-7, with D possibly TRBD2 on 5 matching bases. Trimming removed 6 bases from V and 1 base from J, with 7 bases in between. This CDR3 is 12 amino acids long. Germline V lookup: CDR1 MDHEN, CDR2 SYDVKM. Here the CDR3 DNA reads TGTGCCAGCAGCCGGGAATCCTACGAGCAGTACTTC. Amino acid sequence: CASSRESYEQYF.

The V call is TRBV7-9, the J call TRBJ1-1; 10 bases fit TRBD1. CDR1 SEHNR and CDR2 FQNEAQ come from the germline V gene (reference sequence). The ends lost 5 bases at V and 3 bases at J; junction bases unmatched: 9. This CDR3 is built from 16 residues. The CDR3 nucleotides are TGTGCCAGCAGCCCCGGGACAGGGGCCTATTACACTGAAGCTTTCTTT. Translated, it gives CASSPGTGAYYTEAFF.

The V call is TRBV30, the J call TRBJ1-6; TRBD1 agrees at 7 bases. V trimming: 8 bases; J trimming: 4 bases; junction bases outside the gene matches: 5. The length of the CDR3 is 13 residues. Per germline, CDR1 GTSNPN and CDR2 SVGIG (reference sequence). The CDR3 spells CATTGAYNSPLHF. The DNA for the CDR3 is TGTGCCACCACAGGGGCTTATAATTCACCCCTCCACTTT.

V gene TRBV12-3 or TRBV12-4 combines with J gene TRBJ2-1; no firm D call. The ends were cut back, 6 bases at V and 4 bases at J, with 7 bases in the middle. This CDR3 is 12 amino acids long. CDR3 coding DNA: TGTGCCAGCAGACGACAATACAATGAGCAGTTCTTC. Translation gives CASRRQYNEQFF.

This chain links TRBV6-2 or TRBV6-3 with TRBJ1-5, with D perhaps matching TRBD1 (6 bases). Germline V gene lookup returns CDR1 MNHEY and CDR2 SVGEGT. With 5 bases removed from V and 1 base from J, the gap between germline ends came to 12 bases. The CDR3 sequence is 15 residues long. For the CDR3, the DNA is TGTGCCAGCAGTCTACCACAGGGAAGCAATCAGCCCCAGCATTTT. This gives the protein CASSLPQGSNQPQHF.

The chain links TRBV30 to TRBJ1-6; maybe TRBD1 (5 bases). V gave up 3 bases and J gave up 0 bases, with 6 bases separating them. CDR3 size: 14 residues. In germline, CDR1 is GTSNPN, CDR2 SVGIG (reference sequence). The CDR3 nucleotides read TGTGCCTGGAGGACAGCCTCCTATAATTCACCCCTCCACTTT. It yields the protein CAWRTASYNSPLHF.

This chain links TRBV2 with TRBJ1-1; weak D call: TRBD1 (5 bases). The CDR3 has 11 amino acids. Germline CDR1 reads SNHLY; CDR2 reads FYNNEI. The ends were cut back, 8 bases at V and 8 bases at J, with 12 bases in the middle. In DNA form, the CDR3 reads TGTGCCAGCGGGGATGGGGGGGAAGCTTTCTTT. Residues: CASGDGGEAFF.

V gene TRBV7-2 combines with J gene TRBJ2-7; D remains unclear. The V gene's germline CDR1 is SGHTA and CDR2 FQGNSA. CDR3 length: 12 residues. The ends were cut back, 2 bases at V and 3 bases at J, with 5 bases in the middle. CDR3 sequence reads: CASSLYFYEQYF. The CDR3 DNA sequence: TGTGCCAGCAGCTTATACTTCTACGAGCAGTACTTC.

V gene TRBV19 combines with J gene TRBJ2-1; perhaps TRBD2 as D (6 bases). Trimming stripped 5 bases from V and 8 bases from J, with 10 bases between. This CDR3 is built from 12 residues. Germline V gene sequence: CDR1 LNHDA, CDR2 SQIVND (reference sequence). The CDR3 here is CASSLRRDEQFF. The CDR3 bases are TGTGCCAGTAGTTTGCGGAGGGATGAGCAGTTCTTC.

V is TRBV29-1 and J is TRBJ2-7; no firm D call. Trimming shortened V by 4 bases and J by 0 bases, and 4 bases separated the two germline ends. In germline, CDR1 is SQVTM, CDR2 ANQGSEA. The CDR3 is 11 amino acids. Written as DNA, the CDR3 is TGCAGCGTTGCCAGCTCCTACGAGCAGTACTTC. Translated, it gives CSVASSYEQYF.

The gene calls are TRBV20-1 and TRBJ2-7, with D tentatively TRBD1 (5 bases). The CDR3 runs to 11 residues. The V end was cut by 2 bases, the J end by 3 bases, with 5 bases between. CDR1 DFQATT and CDR2 SNEGSKA come from the germline V gene (reference sequence). CDR3 sequence (DNA): TGCAGTGCTAGAACAGGCTACGAGCAGTACTTC. This sequence encodes CSARTGYEQYF.

The chain has TRBV28 and TRBJ2-3, with 9 bases that match TRBD2. J gave up 0 bases and V 7 bases, and 8 bases lay outside the gene matches. The CDR3 covers 16 residues. Germline CDR1 MDHEN, CDR2 SYDVKM. The CDR3 spells CASTPRTSGSTDTQYF. CDR3 DNA sequence: TGTGCCAGCACCCCCCGCACTAGCGGGAGCACAGATACGCAGTATTTT. Full variable domain (outside the CDR3, taken from reference TRBV28 and TRBJ2-3): DVKVTQSSRYLVKRTGEKVFLECVQDMDHENMFWYRQDPGLGLRLIYFSYDVKMKEKGDIPEGYSVSREKKERFSLILESASTNQTSMYLCASTPRTSGSTDTQYFGPGTRLTVL.

The J gene is TRBJ2-1, the V gene TRBV3-1 (or the pseudogene TRBV3-2); D is unclear. Trimming removed 4 bases from V and 0 bases from J, with 13 bases in between. The CDR3 loop spans 16 amino acids. The germline V gene has CDR1 LGHDT and CDR2 YNNKEL (reference sequence). The CDR3 sequence: CASSLLHTSSYNEQFF. CDR3 sequence (DNA): TGTGCCAGCAGCCTCCTCCATACGAGCTCCTACAATGAGCAGTTCTTC.

This chain uses TRBV4-3 with TRBJ2-2; D ambiguous. The V gene lost 2 bases and the J gene lost 1 base, with 11 bases spanning the gap. There are 16 residues in the CDR3. In germline, CDR1 is LGHNA, CDR2 YSLEER. This CDR3 is CASSQIWSENTGELFF. The CDR3 DNA reads TGCGCCAGCAGCCAAATATGGTCAGAGAACACCGGGGAGCTGTTTTTT.